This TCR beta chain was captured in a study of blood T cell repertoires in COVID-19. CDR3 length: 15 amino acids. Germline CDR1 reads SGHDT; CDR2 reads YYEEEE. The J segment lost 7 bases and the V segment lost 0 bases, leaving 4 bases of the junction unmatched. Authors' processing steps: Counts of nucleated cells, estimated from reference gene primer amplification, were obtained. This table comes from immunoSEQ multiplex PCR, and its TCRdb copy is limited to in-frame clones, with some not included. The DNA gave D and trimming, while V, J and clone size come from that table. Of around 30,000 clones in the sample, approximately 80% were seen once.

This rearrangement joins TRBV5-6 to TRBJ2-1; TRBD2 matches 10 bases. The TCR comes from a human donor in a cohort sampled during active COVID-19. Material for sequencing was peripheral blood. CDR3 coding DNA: TGTGCCAGCAGCTTGGAGGTTAGCGGGAGGAATGAGCAGTTCTTC. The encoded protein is CASSLEVSGRNEQFF.